A selection of T cell receptor beta chains follows, all from one sample in a study of OX40 agonist ivuxolimab in advanced cancers. Libraries were prepared by immunoSEQ multiplex PCR; TCRdb keeps only in-frame clonotypes and omits some of them. The data hold tens of thousands of clones, with roughly nine tenths observed a single time. Sequences were derived from CD4+ or CD8+ T cells sorted from blood, sampled in a trial of the OX40 agonist ivuxolimab. These TCRs come from an adult with an advanced solid tumor such as melanoma, head and neck, liver or kidney cancer. Each CDR3 is given with its conserved first and last residue. The D gene is left open where the match is weak. Clone sizes are given selectively: once, few, many, or a class where the clone is expanded.

TRBV28,NA,TRBJ1-4,TRBD1,CASSFRGGQGTVKLFF,TGTGCCAGCAGTTTCCGAGGCGGACAGGGGACGGTAAAACTGTTTTTT
TRBV7-9,NA,TRBJ2-7,NA,CASSLGRAAGLKQYF,TGTGCCAGCAGCTTAGGTAGGGCAGCGGGCCTCAAGCAGTACTTC
TRBV5-1,few,TRBJ2-1,NA,CASSLERQKYNEQFF,TGCGCCAGCAGCTTGGAACGTCAGAAATACAATGAGCAGTTCTTC
TRBV6-6,NA,TRBJ1-1,TRBD1,CASSPRTGVNTEAFF,TGTGCCAGCAGTCCCCGGACAGGGGTGAACACTGAAGCTTTCTTT
TRBV28,NA,TRBJ2-1,NA,CASSPRLRSYNEQFF,TGTGCCAGCAGTCCCCGACTAAGATCCTACAATGAGCAGTTCTTC
TRBV6-5,NA,TRBJ1-2,NA,CASSYVAGVGYTF,TGTGCCAGCAGTTACGTTGCAGGGGTGGGCTACACCTTC
TRBV27,NA,TRBJ1-1,TRBD1,CASSFLGQLMNTEAFF,TGTGCCAGCAGTTTCCTGGGACAGCTCATGAACACTGAAGCTTTCTTT
TRBV6-4,NA,TRBJ2-5,NA,CASSYLRQLQETQYF,TGTGCCAGCAGTTACTTGCGACAGTTACAAGAGACCCAGTACTTC
TRBV6-6,NA,TRBJ1-2,NA,CASTPGHYYGYTF,TGTGCCAGCACCCCAGGACATTACTATGGCTACACCTTC
TRBV20-1,NA,TRBJ1-6,NA,CSASLGAPLHF,TGCAGTGCTAGCCTTGGGGCACCCCTCCACTTT
TRBV7-6,NA,TRBJ2-3,TRBD2,CASRLGVAGSTDTQYF,TGTGCCAGCAGACTTGGGGTAGCGGGATCCACAGATACGCAGTATTTT
TRBV5-1,NA,TRBJ2-1,TRBD1,CASSFGTEDNEQFF,TGCGCCAGCAGCTTCGGGACAGAGGACAATGAGCAGTTCTTC
TRBV27,NA,TRBJ2-7,NA,CASSLTIDYTAGEQYF,TGTGCCAGCAGTTTAACAATTGACTACACCGCTGGGGAGCAGTACTTC
TRBV5-5,NA,TRBJ1-4,NA,CASSLDGLPFATNEKLFF,TGTGCCAGCAGCCTGGACGGCTTACCTTTTGCAACTAATGAAAAACTGTTTTTT
TRBV5-8,NA,TRBJ1-2,NA,CASRTLSASNYGYTF,TGTGCCAGCAGAACGCTCTCGGCATCCAACTATGGCTACACCTTC
TRBV11-3,NA,TRBJ2-3,TRBD2,CASSPGGAGPDTQYF,TGTGCCAGCAGCCCGGGAGGAGCGGGACCAGATACGCAGTATTTT
TRBV9,NA,TRBJ2-2,NA,CASSSRWTGGAGELFF,TGTGCCAGCAGCTCTCGCTGGACAGGAGGGGCCGGGGAGCTGTTTTTT
TRBV13,NA,TRBJ1-6,NA,CASSFGQLNSPLHF,TGTGCCAGCAGCTTTGGGCAGCTTAATTCACCCCTCCACTTT
TRBV2,NA,TRBJ2-2,TRBD1,CASRTGTGDTGELFF,TGTGCCAGCAGGACCGGGACAGGGGACACCGGGGAGCTGTTTTTT
TRBV18,NA,TRBJ2-2,NA,CASSLSTGAATGELFF,TGTGCCAGCTCACTCTCAACGGGGGCAGCCACCGGGGAGCTGTTTTTT
TRBV10-3,NA,TRBJ1-5,NA,CAISEGINQPQHF,TGTGCCATCAGTGAGGGAATCAATCAGCCCCAGCATTTT
TRBV28,NA,TRBJ2-1,TRBD2,CASIPNGGANEQFF,TGTGCCAGCATCCCGAACGGGGGGGCCAATGAGCAGTTCTTC
TRBV2,once,TRBJ2-5,NA,CASTIDAGQETQYF,TGTGCCAGCACCATAGATGCGGGACAAGAGACCCAGTACTTC
TRBV2,NA,TRBJ2-3,NA,CASSERATQYF,TGTGCCAGCAGTGAAAGAGCTACGCAGTATTTT
TRBV25-1,NA,TRBJ1-2,NA,CASTPRRGYGYTF,TGTGCCAGCACCCCCAGGAGGGGCTATGGCTACACCTTC
TRBV7-3,NA,TRBJ2-7,NA,CASIKGYEQYF,TGTGCCAGCATCAAGGGTTACGAGCAGTACTTC
TRBV5-1,NA,TRBJ2-2,NA,CASSPNTGELFF,TGCGCCAGCAGCCCTAACACCGGGGAGCTGTTTTTT